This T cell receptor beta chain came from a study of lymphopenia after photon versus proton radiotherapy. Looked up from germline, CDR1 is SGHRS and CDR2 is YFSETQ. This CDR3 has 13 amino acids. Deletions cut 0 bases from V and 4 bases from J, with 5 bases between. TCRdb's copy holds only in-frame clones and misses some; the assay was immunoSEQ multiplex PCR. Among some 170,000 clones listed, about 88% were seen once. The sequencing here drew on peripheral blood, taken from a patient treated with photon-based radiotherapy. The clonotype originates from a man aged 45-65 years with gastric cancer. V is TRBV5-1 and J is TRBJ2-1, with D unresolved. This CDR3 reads CASSLDSYNEQFF. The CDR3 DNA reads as TGCGCCAGCAGCTTGGACTCGTACAATGAGCAGTTCTTC.